The 8 T cell receptor beta chains given below trace back to one sample, sequenced in a study of PD-1 blockade in classical Hodgkin lymphoma. Produced via immunoSEQ multiplex PCR; TCRdb's table is partial and in-frame only. The profile covers about 58,000 clones, with approximately 89% appearing a single time and about 10% taken by the ten largest. All trial patients relapsed after autologous stem cell transplantation. Sequences were derived from peripheral blood mononuclear cells (PBMCs), sampled before the second cycle of nivolumab. Receptors were obtained from a human donor with classical Hodgkin lymphoma.

The rearrangement links TRBV5-6 to TRBJ2-7, with 9 bases identical to TRBD2. The ends lost 1 base at V and 4 bases at J; junction bases unmatched: 6. The CDR3 runs to 15 residues. The V gene's germline CDR1 is SGHDT and CDR2 YYEEEE. The CDR3 is CASSLMNSGGYEQYF. The CDR3, as DNA: TGTGCCAGCAGCTTGATGAATAGCGGGGGTTACGAGCAGTACTTC.

The chain is built from TRBV27 and TRBJ2-5; TRBD1 aligns across 9 bases. Germline CDR1 and CDR2: MNHEY and SMNVEV (reference sequence). The CDR3 consists of 11 residues. V shed 9 bases, J shed 8 bases, and the junction held 4 bases outside the gene matches. The DNA for the CDR3 is TGTGCCAGTCTGGGACAGGGAACCCAGTACTTC. It yields the protein CASLGQGTQYF.

V gene TRBV5-5 combines with J gene TRBJ2-7, with 8 bases that match TRBD1. The CDR3 totals 15 residues. J was trimmed by 5 bases and V by 4 bases; bases with no gene match: 11. CDR1 is SGHKS, CDR2 YYEKEE, per germline (reference sequence). The CDR3 nucleotides read TGTGCCAGCAGCCATGAGGGACAGGTTAGCGACGAGCAGTACTTC. Translation: CASSHEGQVSDEQYF. Combining the CDR3 with reference TRBV5-5 and TRBJ2-7 gives the whole variable domain DAGVTQSPTHLIKTRGQQVTLRCSPISGHKSVSWYQQVLGQGPQFIFQYYEKEERGRGNFPDRFSARQFPNYSSELNVNALLLGDSALYLCASSHEGQVSDEQYFGPGTRLTVT.

The chain has TRBV11-3 and TRBJ2-1; 8 positions match TRBD2. This CDR3 comprises 19 residues. Germline V gene sequence: CDR1 SGHNT, CDR2 YENEEA. V gave up 1 base and J gave up 8 bases; unmatched junction bases: 19. CDR3 in DNA: TGTGCCAGCAGCTTAGGGCTGGCATTAGCGGGGCCAAGATCGGATGAGCAGTTCTTC. This encodes CASSLGLALAGPRSDEQFF.

V gene TRBV7-9 combines with J gene TRBJ2-3; 10 bases are shared with TRBD2. This CDR3 contains 17 residues. Per germline, CDR1 SEHNR and CDR2 FQNEAQ (reference sequence). After removal of 1 base from V and 3 bases from J, the junction contained 7 bases not matched to a gene. The CDR3 sequence is CASSLVRSGGATDTQYF. DNA of the CDR3: TGTGCCAGCAGCTTAGTGAGGAGCGGGGGGGCTACAGATACGCAGTATTTT.

This sequence joins TRBV11-2 and TRBJ2-2; 8 bases line up with TRBD1. The CDR3 extends over 16 amino acids. Trimming took 3 bases from V and 2 from J; bases not matched to a gene: 5. Germline V gives CDR1 SGHAT, CDR2 FQNNGV. CDR3 in amino acids: CASSFGQGVNTGELFF. The DNA for the CDR3 is TGTGCCAGCAGCTTCGGACAGGGCGTAAACACCGGGGAGCTGTTTTTT.

V and J are TRBV5-6 and TRBJ1-4; 7 bases are shared with TRBD1. The CDR3 is made up of 16 amino acids. V was pared by 4 bases and J by 5 bases, with 11 bases of the junction left unmatched. Looked up from germline, CDR1 is SGHDT and CDR2 is YYEEEE. This chain's CDR3 is CASSPEGWTGNEKLFF. The DNA of the CDR3 is TGTGCCAGCAGCCCCGAGGGATGGACAGGAAATGAAAAACTGTTTTTT.

The rearrangement uses TRBV29-1 and TRBJ2-4; TRBD1 aligns across 7 bases. This CDR3 spans 13 amino acids. Germline V gene lookup returns CDR1 SQVTM and CDR2 ANQGSEA. CDR3: CRVPRDRKNIQYF. In DNA form, the CDR3 reads TGCAGGGTCCCCCGGGACAGAAAAAACATTCAGTACTTC.